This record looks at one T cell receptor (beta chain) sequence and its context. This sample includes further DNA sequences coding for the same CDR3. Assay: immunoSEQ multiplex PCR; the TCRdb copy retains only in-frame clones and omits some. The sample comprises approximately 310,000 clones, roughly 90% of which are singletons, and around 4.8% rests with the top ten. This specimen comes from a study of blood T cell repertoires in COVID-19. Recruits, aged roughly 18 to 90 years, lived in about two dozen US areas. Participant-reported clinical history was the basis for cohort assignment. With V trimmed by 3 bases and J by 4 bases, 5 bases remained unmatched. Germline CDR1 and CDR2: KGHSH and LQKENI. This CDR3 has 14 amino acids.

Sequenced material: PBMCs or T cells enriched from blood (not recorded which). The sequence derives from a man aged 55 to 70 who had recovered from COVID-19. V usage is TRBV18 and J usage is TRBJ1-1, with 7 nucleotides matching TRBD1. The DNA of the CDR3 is TGTGCCAGCTCACCGTCAGGGGGTAGCACTGAAGCTTTCTTT. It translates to CASSPSGGSTEAFF.